The 20 T cell receptor beta chains below all came from one sample that was sequenced in a study of blood T cell repertoires in COVID-19. Measured with immunoSEQ multiplex PCR; TCRdb has only the in-frame clones, and not every one. This sample has around 56,000 clones, with 81% found just once. Sequences were obtained from peripheral blood. These receptors all stem from a woman of 80 years or more with active or convalescent COVID-19.

The gene calls are TRBV21-1 and TRBJ1-2; whether TRBD1, the table's D call, matches the DNA was not checked. TRBV21-1 is assigned pseudogene status. The CDR3 runs to 17 residues. In nucleotides, the CDR3 is TGTGCCAGCAGCAAGGTGGTTGGGGCCAGTGACCTCTATGGCTACACCTTC. This encodes CASSKVVGASDLYGYTF.

This chain links TRBV21-1 with TRBJ1-6; TRBD1, the table's D call, was not compared with the DNA. TRBV21-1 is a listed pseudogene. This CDR3 contains 14 residues. CDR3 sequence (DNA): TGTGCCACCAGACAGGGCTCCTATAATTCACCCCTCCACTTT. This codes for CATRQGSYNSPLHF.

The V and J genes are TRBV7-3 and TRBJ2-3; D perhaps matches TRBD1 (6 bases). Per the germline V gene, CDR1 is SGHTA and CDR2 is FQGTGA. The CDR3 is 15 residues long. V lost 5 bases to trimming and J lost 1 base, with 13 bases between them. The chain's CDR3 is CASSPQQGRTDTQYF. As DNA, the CDR3 is TGTGCCAGCAGCCCACAACAGGGACGCACAGATACGCAGTATTTT.

The gene calls are TRBV7-2 and TRBJ1-2; TRBD1 matches 7 bases. CDR3 size: 13 residues. V shed 5 bases, J shed 7 bases, and the junction held 7 bases outside the gene matches. From germline, CDR1 is SGHTA and CDR2 FQGNSA. This CDR3 is CASSIQGIGGYTF. DNA for the CDR3: TGTGCCAGCAGCATACAGGGGATTGGTGGCTACACCTTC.

This chain connects TRBV6-5 to TRBJ1-1; 7 nucleotides align to TRBD1. CDR1 MNHEY and CDR2 SVGAGI come from the germline V gene. This CDR3 comprises 14 residues. V was clipped by 7 bases and J by 4 bases; unmatched bases: 9. The CDR3 region has the DNA TGTGCCAGCACCTCGGGATCAGGGGGCACTGAAGCTTTCTTT. The encoded protein is CASTSGSGGTEAFF.

This clone was seen a handful of times. The chain joins TRBV7-2 to TRBJ1-2, with TRBD1 matching 8 bases. The V gene end was trimmed by 5 bases and the J gene end by 8 bases; junction bases not matched to a gene: 7. This CDR3 region has 13 residues. CDR1 is SGHTA and CDR2 is FQGNSA in the germline V gene. The CDR3 sequence is CASSGTGAGGYTF. CDR3 sequence (DNA): TGTGCCAGCAGCGGGACAGGTGCGGGGGGCTACACCTTC.

This chain links TRBV25-1 with TRBJ2-3; possible D gene TRBD2, 5 bases. With 4 bases removed from V and 1 base from J, the gap between germline ends came to 12 bases. The CDR3 has 15 amino acids. Germline V gene lookup returns CDR1 MGHDK and CDR2 SYGVNS. As DNA, the CDR3 is TGTGCCAGCAGTGTAGGACTCGGGCGCACAGATACGCAGTATTTT. Its translation is CASSVGLGRTDTQYF.

In its sample, this clone was seen once. The J gene is TRBJ2-2, the V gene TRBV11-2; the D gene is possibly TRBD2 (5 bases). The CDR3 extends over 17 amino acids. V gave up 1 base and J gave up 3 bases, with 15 bases separating them. Germline assignment: CDR1 SGHAT and CDR2 FQNNGV. The CDR3 sequence is CASSLGLGVEDTGELFF. DNA of the CDR3: TGTGCCAGCAGCTTAGGGTTGGGAGTGGAGGACACCGGGGAGCTGTTTTTT.

The rearrangement links TRBV7-3 to TRBJ2-2; TRBD1 matches at 9 bases. Germline-derived CDR1 and CDR2 are SGHTA and FQGTGA. CDR3 size: 16 residues. V trimming: 2 bases; J trimming: 4 bases; junction bases outside the gene matches: 5. CDR3 amino acids: CASSLGQGFSTGELFF. The DNA for the CDR3 is TGTGCCAGCAGCTTAGGACAGGGGTTCAGCACCGGGGAGCTGTTTTTT.

The chain uses TRBV28 and TRBJ1-1; no firm D call. Germline CDR1 and CDR2: MDHEN and SYDVKM. With 8 bases removed from V and 2 bases from J, the gap between germline ends came to 9 bases. The CDR3 extends over 12 amino acids. CDR3 amino acids: CASFALNTEAFF. CDR3 sequence (DNA): TGTGCCAGCTTTGCCCTAAACACTGAAGCTTTCTTT.

The V gene is TRBV6-5, the J gene TRBJ1-1; no firm D call. Trimming shortened V by 7 bases and J by 0 bases, and 15 bases separated the two germline ends. The CDR3 contains 15 residues. Germline assignment: CDR1 MNHEY and CDR2 SVGAGI. Here the CDR3 reads CASIFMAGMNTEAFF. As DNA, the CDR3 is TGTGCCAGCATATTTATGGCCGGGATGAACACTGAAGCTTTCTTT.

This chain links TRBV7-2 with TRBJ1-6; D unresolved. The CDR3 consists of 14 residues. V was clipped by 5 bases and J by 9 bases, with 14 bases between them. The germline gives CDR1 SGHTA, CDR2 FQGNSA. As DNA, the CDR3 is TGTGCCAGCAGCCCGTACTCGGGGATTTCACCCCTCCACTTT. Protein product: CASSPYSGISPLHF.

This chain joins TRBV6-2 or TRBV6-3 and TRBJ1-1, with 8 bases matching TRBD1. The CDR3 extends over 14 amino acids. The V and J ends lost 5 bases and 6 bases, in that order; junction bases with no gene match: 8. CDR1 is MNHEY, CDR2 SVGEGT, per germline. This CDR3 is CASSKTGANAEAFF. The DNA of the CDR3 is TGTGCCAGCAGTAAGACAGGGGCTAACGCTGAAGCTTTCTTT.

This clone showed up just a few times. The CDR3 loop is CATGLNLFNEQFF. The CDR3 DNA reads as TGTGCTACGGGACTAAACCTCTTCAATGAGCAGTTCTTC. The V call is TRBV12-5, the J call TRBJ2-1, with 7 bases fitting TRBD2. Germline-derived CDR1 and CDR2 are LGHNT and FRNRAP. There are 13 residues in the CDR3. V lost 10 bases, J lost 6 bases, and 9 bases stayed unmatched.

The chain joins TRBV28 to TRBJ2-5; D is ambiguous. Looked up from germline, CDR1 is MDHEN and CDR2 is SYDVKM. Trimming removed 5 bases from V and 5 bases from J, with 15 bases in between. The CDR3 spans 14 residues. The CDR3 reads CASSPLPVGETQYF. CDR3 in DNA: TGTGCCAGCAGTCCCTTGCCTGTGGGCGAGACCCAGTACTTC.

V gene TRBV14 combines with J gene TRBJ2-1; tentatively, D is TRBD2 (6 bases). Germline V gives CDR1 SGHDN, CDR2 FVKESK. This CDR3 is built from 16 residues. Trimming took 3 bases from V and 0 from J, leaving 12 bases between them. The CDR3 nucleotides are TGTGCCAGCAGCCACGGGACTCTGAGCTCCTACAATGAGCAGTTCTTC. It codes for CASSHGTLSSYNEQFF.

This chain links TRBV7-2 with TRBJ1-6; D might be TRBD1 (6 bases). Germline V gives CDR1 SGHTA, CDR2 FQGNSA. V was shortened by 10 bases and J by 7 bases, with 17 bases between the two germline ends. CDR3 length: 14 amino acids. The CDR3 bases are TGTGCCATCGGACCGGGACACTGGAATTCACCCCTCCACTTT. Translation gives CAIGPGHWNSPLHF.

The CDR3 loop reads CASSEFGGAGDTQYF. Written as DNA, the CDR3 is TGTGCCAGCAGTGAGTTCGGGGGGGCTGGAGATACGCAGTATTTT. V is TRBV6-4 and J is TRBJ2-3, with 8 bases identical to TRBD2. CDR1 MRHNA and CDR2 SNTAGT come from the germline V gene. The length of the CDR3 is 15 residues. V lost 3 bases, J lost 5 bases, and 7 bases stayed unmatched.

V gene TRBV5-1 combines with J gene TRBJ2-5; possible D gene TRBD2, 5 bases. The germline gives CDR1 SGHRS, CDR2 YFSETQ. This CDR3 spans 13 amino acids. V lost 2 bases to trimming and J lost 3 bases, with 8 bases between them. The CDR3 sequence: CASSFGGEETQYF. The CDR3 DNA sequence: TGCGCCAGCAGCTTCGGAGGTGAAGAGACCCAGTACTTC.

The CDR3 loop is CASSPGQGYTF. The CDR3 DNA follows: TGTGCCAGCAGCCCTGGACAGGGCTACACCTTC. This rearrangement joins TRBV11-2 to TRBJ1-2, with a possible D match to TRBD1 (6 bases). Germline V gene sequence: CDR1 SGHAT, CDR2 FQNNGV. Trimming left V 5 bases short and J 8 bases short, with 9 bases between. This CDR3 is 11 amino acids long.